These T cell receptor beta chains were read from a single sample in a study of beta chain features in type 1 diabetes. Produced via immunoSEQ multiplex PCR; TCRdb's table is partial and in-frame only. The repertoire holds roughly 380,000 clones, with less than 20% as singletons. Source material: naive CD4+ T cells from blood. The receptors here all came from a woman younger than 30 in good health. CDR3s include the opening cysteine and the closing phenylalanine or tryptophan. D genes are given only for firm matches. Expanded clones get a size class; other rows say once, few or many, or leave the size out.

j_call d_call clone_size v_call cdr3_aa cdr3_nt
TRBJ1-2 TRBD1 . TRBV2 CASSGTGARGYTF TGTGCCAGCAGTGGGACAGGGGCTCGCGGCTACACCTTC
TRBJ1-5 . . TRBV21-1 CASSKPGLFDNQPQHF TGTGCCAGCAGCAAGCCGGGACTGTTTGATAATCAGCCCCAGCATTTT
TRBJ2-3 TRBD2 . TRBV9 CASSEAGALTDTQYF TGTGCCAGCTCAGAAGCGGGGGCCCTCACAGATACGCAGTATTTT
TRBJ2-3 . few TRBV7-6 CASTDGGQTSMGTQYF TGTGCCAGCACCGACGGAGGACAGACCTCGATGGGTACGCAGTATTTT
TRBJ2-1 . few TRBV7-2 CASSDGLYFNEQFF TGTGCCAGCAGCGACGGACTTTACTTCAATGAGCAGTTCTTC
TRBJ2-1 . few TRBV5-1 CASSPTTTYNEQFF TGCGCCAGCAGTCCGACTACAACTTACAATGAGCAGTTCTTC
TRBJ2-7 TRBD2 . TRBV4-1 CASSQGGGLLQSYEQYF TGCGCCAGCAGCCAGGGCGGGGGGCTTCTCCAGTCCTACGAGCAGTACTTC
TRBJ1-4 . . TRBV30 CAWSVPGGGGKLFF TGTGCCTGGAGTGTACCGGGAGGGGGAGGAAAACTGTTTTTT
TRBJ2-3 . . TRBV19 CASTRGGAPDTQYF TGTGCCAGTACGAGAGGGGGGGCCCCAGATACGCAGTATTTT
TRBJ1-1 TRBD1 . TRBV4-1 CASSQPDRGRWDTEAFF TGCGCCAGCAGCCAGCCCGACAGGGGGAGATGGGACACTGAAGCTTTCTTT
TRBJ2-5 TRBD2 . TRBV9 CASSKGLAEETQYF TGTGCCAGCAGCAAGGGGCTAGCGGAAGAGACCCAGTACTTC
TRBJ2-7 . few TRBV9 CASSVTPSEAYEQYF TGTGCCAGCAGCGTGACCCCTAGCGAAGCCTACGAGCAGTACTTC
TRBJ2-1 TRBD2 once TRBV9 CASSVSSGRSHEQFF TGTGCCAGCAGCGTATCTAGCGGGAGGTCTCATGAGCAGTTCTTC
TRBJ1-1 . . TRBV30 CAWSVQGSTEAFF TGTGCCTGGAGTGTACAGGGTAGCACTGAAGCTTTCTTT
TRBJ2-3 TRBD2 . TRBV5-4 CASSRGLEDTDTQYF TGTGCCAGCAGCCGAGGACTAGAAGACACAGATACGCAGTATTTT
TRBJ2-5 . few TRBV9 CASSTGTQILETQYF TGTGCCAGCAGTACCGGGACACAGATCCTTGAGACCCAGTACTTC
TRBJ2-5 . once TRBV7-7 CASSLGGLQETQYF TGTGCTAGCAGCTTAGGCGGGTTGCAAGAGACCCAGTACTTC
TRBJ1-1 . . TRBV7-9 CASSLTGKAFF TGTGCCAGCAGCCTCACAGGGAAAGCTTTCTTT
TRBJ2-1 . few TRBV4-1 CASSQGRVYNEQFF TGCGCCAGCAGCCAAGGGCGGGTCTACAATGAGCAGTTCTTC
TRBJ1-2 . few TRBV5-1 CASSLMDSYGYTF TGCGCCAGCAGCTTGATGGACTCCTATGGCTACACCTTC
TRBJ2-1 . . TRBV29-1 CSVQIVGGAGKDVTYEQFF TGCAGCGTCCAGATAGTGGGGGGGGCCGGGAAAGATGTTACATATGAGCAGTTCTTC
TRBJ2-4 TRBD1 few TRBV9 CASRGQGSENIQYF TGTGCCAGCAGGGGACAGGGATCGGAGAACATTCAGTACTTC
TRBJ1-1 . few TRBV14 CASSQIAGGDTEAFF TGTGCCAGCAGCCAAATCGCCGGGGGGGACACTGAAGCTTTCTTT
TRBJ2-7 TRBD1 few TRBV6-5 CASSPTTGYEQYF TGTGCCAGCAGCCCCACGACAGGGTACGAGCAGTACTTC
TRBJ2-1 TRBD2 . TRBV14 CASSPRLAGVRGEQFF TGTGCCAGCAGCCCCCGGCTAGCGGGAGTAAGGGGTGAGCAGTTCTTC
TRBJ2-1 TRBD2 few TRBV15 CATSRDRSGRAPWFF TGTGCCACCAGCAGAGATCGTAGCGGGAGGGCCCCTTGGTTCTTC
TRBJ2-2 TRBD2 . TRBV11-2 CASSVTSGFTGELFF TGTGCCAGCAGCGTGACTAGCGGGTTTACCGGGGAGCTGTTTTTT